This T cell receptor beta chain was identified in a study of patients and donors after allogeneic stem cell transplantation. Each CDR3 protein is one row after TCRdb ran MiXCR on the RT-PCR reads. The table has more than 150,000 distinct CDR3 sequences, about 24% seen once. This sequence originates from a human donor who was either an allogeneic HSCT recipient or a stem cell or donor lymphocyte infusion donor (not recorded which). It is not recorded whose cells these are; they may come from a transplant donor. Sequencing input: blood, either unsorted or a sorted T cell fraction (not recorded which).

Here the CDR3 reads CASSPGGPETQYF. The DNA of the CDR3 is TGTGCCAGCAGCCCCGGGGGGCCGGAGACCCAGTACTTC. V usage is TRBV3-1 and J usage is TRBJ2-5; a weak D match, TRBD2 (7 bases). This CDR3 spans 13 amino acids. The germline CDR1 and CDR2 sequences are LGHDT and YNNKEL (reference sequence). Trimming shortened V by 4 bases and J by 5 bases, and 11 bases separated the two germline ends.